The T cell receptor (beta chain) described here comes from a study of T cell responses to AZD1222 COVID-19 vaccine. Study-level results: Across the whole spike, CD4 TCRs peaked at regions 160-218 and 743-854. Females outnumbered males among donors, who were mostly white British; clonal diversity was possibly underestimated.

Germline V lookup: CDR1 LNHDA, CDR2 SQIVND (reference sequence). The CDR3 is 12 amino acids. V was shortened by 7 bases and J by 7 bases, with 11 bases between the two germline ends. Assay: immunoSEQ multiplex PCR; the TCRdb copy retains only in-frame clones and omits some. The repertoire includes 150,000 to 200,000 clones, 94% of them detected once, and roughly a tenth sits in the top ten. Points on this clone: Its target is not known.

The V call is TRBV19, the J call TRBJ2-1; weak D call: TRBD1 (5 bases). The input for sequencing was peripheral blood, taken on day 0 of AZD1222 vaccination. The clonotype originates from an adult in good health. CDR3 protein: CASKYRPNEQFF. Written as DNA, the CDR3 is TGTGCCAGTAAATACAGGCCAAATGAGCAGTTCTTC.